What follows describes a single T cell receptor (beta chain). The antigen is not known. The table came from immunoSEQ multiplex PCR; TCRdb's copy has only in-frame clones and leaves some out. Here the sample spans hundreds of thousands of clones, about 93% being singletons. This sample is drawn from a study of T cell responses to AZD1222 COVID-19 vaccine. Study-level results: Close to half of all spike-specific TCRs reportedly target regions of the variants that are unmutated. Donors were mostly white British, more females; clonal diversity possibly underestimated.

The sequences come from peripheral blood, collected on day 0 of MenACWY control vaccination. The TCR originated in an adult in good health.

The CDR3 spells CASSKGQGYNEQYF. The CDR3 DNA is TGTGCCAGTAGTAAGGGACAGGGTTACAACGAGCAGTACTTC. This rearrangement joins TRBV19 to TRBJ2-7; 9 bases are shared with TRBD1. CDR1 is LNHDA and CDR2 is SQIVND in the germline V gene (reference sequence). The V and J ends lost 4 bases and 5 bases, in that order; junction bases with no gene match: 6. This CDR3 region has 14 residues. The full variable domain, its missing parts supplied by reference TRBV19 and TRBJ2-7, is DGGITQSPKYLFRKEGQNVTLSCEQNLNHDAMYWYRQDPGQGLRLIYYSQIVNDFQKGDIAEGYSVSREKKESFPLTVTSAQKNPTAFYLCASSKGQGYNEQYFGPGTRLTVT.